Each of the 29 T cell receptor beta chains below was sequenced from the same sample in a study of blood T cell repertoires in COVID-19. Sequencing used immunoSEQ multiplex PCR; TCRdb keeps in-frame clones, though not all of them. The sample lists some 250,000 clones; 82% were seen once. The sequenced sample consisted of PBMCs or T cells enriched from blood (not recorded which). The receptor source for this set is a man between 35 and 55 years old who had recovered from COVID-19.

This chain connects TRBV27 to TRBJ1-2; TRBD1 aligns across 7 bases. Trimming took 5 bases from V and 2 from J; bases not matched to a gene: 8. The CDR3 runs to 15 residues. CDR1 and CDR2 from the germline V gene are MNHEY and SMNVEV (reference sequence). Here the CDR3 reads CASSQTGLGNYGYTF. CDR3 coding DNA: TGTGCCAGCAGTCAGACAGGGCTGGGGAACTATGGCTACACCTTC.

The chain recombines TRBV25-1 with TRBJ1-2, with D possibly matching TRBD1 (6 bases). From germline, CDR1 is MGHDK and CDR2 SYGVNS. The CDR3 consists of 16 residues. The V end was cut by 2 bases, the J end by 0 bases, with 13 bases between. The CDR3 DNA sequence: TGTGCCAGCAGTGAACCCGGACAGCTAGCTAACTATGGCTACACCTTC. Its protein is CASSEPGQLANYGYTF.

This clone has just a few counts. The gene calls are TRBV7-3 and TRBJ2-3, with 7 bases matching TRBD1. V lost 4 bases to trimming and J lost 2 bases; unmatched junction nucleotides: 6. The germline V gene encodes CDR1 SGHTA and CDR2 FQGTGA. There are 15 residues in the CDR3. The CDR3, as DNA: TGTGCCAGCAGCTCCCGGGACAGCTTCACAGATACGCAGTATTTT. Its protein product is CASSSRDSFTDTQYF.

The chain is built from TRBV5-1 and TRBJ1-1, with D perhaps matching TRBD1 (5 bases). CDR1 is SGHRS and CDR2 is YFSETQ in the germline V gene. V lost 4 bases and J lost 1, with 11 bases in between. The CDR3 is made up of 14 amino acids. CDR3 sequence: CASSDPGPNTEAFF. The CDR3 DNA sequence: TGCGCCAGCAGCGACCCAGGGCCGAACACTGAAGCTTTCTTT.

The chain has TRBV30 and TRBJ2-2; possibly TRBD2 for D (5 bases). This CDR3 is built from 13 residues. The germline V gene has CDR1 GTSNPN and CDR2 SVGIG (reference sequence). Trimming removed 4 bases at V and 6 bases at J, with 12 bases between. CDR3 amino acids: CAWTLLGAGELFF. CDR3 nucleotide sequence: TGTGCCTGGACGTTACTAGGTGCCGGGGAGCTGTTTTTT.

CDR3 DNA: TGTGCCAGCAGTTCCGGGACAGTTCTAGCCAAAAACATTCAGTACTTC. Its protein is CASSSGTVLAKNIQYF. J is TRBJ2-4 and V is TRBV28; TRBD1 matches at 7 bases. Losses at the gene ends were 4 bases for V and 0 bases for J; bases not matched to a gene: 6. Germline CDR1 MDHEN, CDR2 SYDVKM. The CDR3 loop spans 16 amino acids.

This clone turned up a few times. The rearrangement links TRBV3-1 (or the pseudogene TRBV3-2) to TRBJ1-1; D is undetermined. CDR1 is LGHDT and CDR2 is YNNKEL in the germline V gene (reference sequence). Trimming removed 1 base from V and 6 bases from J, with 12 bases in between. This CDR3 comprises 14 residues. The CDR3 here is CASSQGGGKAEAFF. In nucleotides, the CDR3 is TGTGCCAGCAGCCAAGGCGGAGGTAAAGCTGAAGCTTTCTTT.

The chain uses TRBV30 and TRBJ1-5; 12 bases are shared with TRBD1. The germline V gene has CDR1 GTSNPN and CDR2 SVGIG (reference sequence). With 5 bases clipped from V and 7 bases from J, the junction kept 3 bases outside the gene matches. The CDR3 is made up of 13 amino acids. In nucleotides, the CDR3 is TGTGCCTGGGGGACAGGGGGCTGGCAGCCCCAGCATTTT. Translated, it gives CAWGTGGWQPQHF.

The chain joins TRBV4-3 to TRBJ2-2; 7 bases map to TRBD2. V gave up 5 bases and J gave up 5 bases; unmatched junction bases: 8. This CDR3 contains 15 residues. Germline assignment: CDR1 LGHNA and CDR2 YSLEER. CDR3 bases: TGCGCCAGCAGCTTCATCTTCGGGGGGACCGGGGAGCTGTTTTTT. Its translation is CASSFIFGGTGELFF.

The chain combines TRBV5-1 with TRBJ2-1; a weak D match, TRBD2 (6 bases). The CDR3 totals 15 residues. Germline V gene lookup returns CDR1 SGHRS and CDR2 YFSETQ. Trimming cost V 3 bases and J 6 bases, with 16 bases left between them. For the CDR3, the DNA is TGCGCCAGCAGCTCCCGGGACTCCCCTGGCAATGAGCAGTTCTTC. This sequence encodes CASSSRDSPGNEQFF.

The chain is built from TRBV5-5 and TRBJ2-5, with D unclear. This CDR3 contains 14 residues. Deletions cut 0 bases from V and 2 bases from J, with 8 bases between. CDR1 and CDR2 from the germline V gene are SGHKS and YYEKEE (reference sequence). The CDR3 DNA follows: TGTGCCAGCAGCTTGGGGCCCGTACAAGAGACCCAGTACTTC. Translation gives CASSLGPVQETQYF. The full variable domain, completed using reference TRBV5-5 and TRBJ2-5, is DAGVTQSPTHLIKTRGQQVTLRCSPISGHKSVSWYQQVLGQGPQFIFQYYEKEERGRGNFPDRFSARQFPNYSSELNVNALLLGDSALYLCASSLGPVQETQYFGPGTRLLVL.

V gene TRBV6-5 combines with J gene TRBJ2-1; 10 bases agree with TRBD2. The junction had 3 bases not matched to a gene; V was cut back by 7 bases and J by 0 bases. This CDR3 comprises 15 residues. Germline-derived CDR1 and CDR2 are MNHEY and SVGAGI. CDR3: CASTIAGGSYNEQFF. CDR3 nucleotide sequence: TGTGCCAGCACTATAGCGGGAGGCTCCTACAATGAGCAGTTCTTC.

The table lists this clone with a few counts. This chain uses TRBV29-1 with TRBJ1-3; TRBD1 aligns across 7 bases. V gave up 6 bases and J gave up 5 bases; unmatched junction bases: 7. The CDR3 length is 13 residues. Germline assignment: CDR1 SQVTM and CDR2 ANQGSEA. This CDR3 is CSVLTGLRNTIYF. As DNA, the CDR3 is TGCAGCGTCCTGACAGGGTTGAGAAACACCATATATTTT. Based on the CDR3 plus reference TRBV29-1 and TRBJ1-3, the full variable domain is SAVISQKPSRDICQRGTSLTIQCQVDSQVTMMFWYRQQPGQSLTLIATANQGSEATYESGFVIDKFPISRPNLTFSTLTVSNMSPEDSSIYLCSVLTGLRNTIYFGEGSWLTVV.

The rearrangement joins TRBV14 to TRBJ1-1, with no clear D. This CDR3 comprises 14 residues. Germline CDR1 and CDR2: SGHDN and FVKESK. Trimming removed 0 bases from V and 2 bases from J, with 7 bases in between. The CDR3 DNA reads TGTGCCAGCAGCCAAGAGAGAGTTAACACTGAAGCTTTCTTT. Its protein is CASSQERVNTEAFF.

V and J are TRBV5-6 and TRBJ1-3; TRBD1 might be the D (5 bases). Trimming stripped 2 bases from V and 4 bases from J, with 13 bases between. Germline V CDR1 and CDR2: SGHDT, YYEEEE. This CDR3 is 15 amino acids long. This chain's CDR3 is CASSLWGVRGNTIYF. The CDR3 DNA reads as TGTGCCAGCAGCTTATGGGGGGTTCGAGGAAACACCATATATTTT.

This chain joins TRBV7-3 and TRBJ1-3, with D uncertain. CDR3 length: 13 residues. The V gene lost 5 bases and the J gene lost 0 bases, with 5 bases spanning the gap. CDR1 and CDR2 from the germline V gene are SGHTA and FQGTGA. The CDR3, as DNA: TGTGCCAGCAGCCCACACTCTGGAAACACCATATATTTT. It codes for CASSPHSGNTIYF.

This clone was seen just once. The rearrangement links TRBV5-4 to TRBJ2-3; 8 bases fit TRBD2. Losses at the gene ends were 0 bases for V and 3 bases for J; bases not matched to a gene: 0. CDR1 is SGHNT, CDR2 YYREEE, per germline (reference sequence). The CDR3 has 14 residues. CDR3 coding DNA: TGTGCCAGCAGCTTGGCGGGGGGGACAGATACGCAGTATTTT. Translating gives CASSLAGGTDTQYF.

The rearrangement uses TRBV4-1 and TRBJ1-2; 9 bases align to TRBD1. V lost 5 bases and J lost 2; bases outside the gene matches: 6. CDR1 is MGHRA and CDR2 is YSYEKL in the germline V gene. The CDR3 spans 15 residues. The CDR3 sequence is CASSSRTGVNYGYTF. The CDR3 DNA is TGCGCCAGCAGCTCCCGGACAGGGGTAAACTATGGCTACACCTTC.

This clone showed up just once. The J gene is TRBJ1-5, the V gene TRBV27; perhaps TRBD1 as D (5 bases). This CDR3 spans 15 amino acids. Germline V gene data show CDR1 as MNHEY and CDR2 as SMNVEV (reference sequence). The V and J ends lost 6 bases and 0 bases respectively, with 12 bases between them. In nucleotides, the CDR3 is TGTGCCAGCAGAGGAGGGGCTTATAGCAATCAGCCCCAGCATTTT. Protein product: CASRGGAYSNQPQHF.

The rearrangement joins TRBV10-3 to TRBJ2-2; TRBD1 is a possible D gene (5 bases). This CDR3 is built from 16 residues. The germline V gene has CDR1 ENHRY and CDR2 SYGVKD. V gave up 0 bases and J gave up 7 bases, with 15 bases separating them. The CDR3 DNA reads as TGTGCCATCAGTGAGTCGGGGCGGCAGGGCATCGGGGAGCTGTTTTTT. Translated, it gives CAISESGRQGIGELFF.

This chain links TRBV5-8 with TRBJ2-5; D ambiguous. This CDR3 region has 15 residues. The germline V gene encodes CDR1 SGHTS and CDR2 YDEGEE. The V and J ends lost 4 bases and 5 bases respectively, with 18 bases between them. The DNA of the CDR3 is TGTGCCAGCAGCCTCTCTGTGGCAGGAACGGAGACCCAGTACTTC. This sequence encodes CASSLSVAGTETQYF.

V is TRBV28 and J is TRBJ1-1; possibly TRBD1 for D (6 bases). The germline gives CDR1 MDHEN, CDR2 SYDVKM. CDR3 length equals 14 residues. V shed 5 bases and J shed 5 bases, with 15 bases lying between them. In DNA form, the CDR3 reads TGTGCCAGCAGTGGGGCGGGGGGCTGGACTGAAGCTTTCTTT. This sequence encodes CASSGAGGWTEAFF.

This clone appeared a single time. The CDR3: CAWRGKVNQPQHF. The CDR3 DNA is TGTGCCTGGAGGGGCAAAGTTAATCAGCCCCAGCATTTT. The chain carries TRBV30 and TRBJ1-5, with D unresolved. Germline V gene sequence: CDR1 GTSNPN, CDR2 SVGIG (reference sequence). The CDR3 contains 13 residues. Trimming shortened V by 3 bases and J by 4 bases, and 10 bases separated the two germline ends.

The chain joins TRBV7-2 to TRBJ1-3; D remains unclear. The germline gives CDR1 SGHTA, CDR2 FQGNSA. The CDR3 length is 16 residues. V gave up 0 bases and J gave up 0 bases, with 9 bases separating them. The CDR3 sequence is CASSLAGEGSGNTIYF. CDR3 sequence (DNA): TGTGCCAGCAGCTTAGCTGGGGAGGGCTCTGGAAACACCATATATTTT.

Only one count was recorded for this clone. V and J are TRBV7-9 and TRBJ2-2; the match to TRBD2 covers 7 bases. Germline V lookup: CDR1 SEHNR, CDR2 FQNEAQ (reference sequence). The ends lost 11 bases at V and 6 bases at J; junction bases unmatched: 6. The CDR3 covers 12 residues. The DNA for the CDR3 is TGTGCCGGAGGGAGGGGTGCCGGGGAGCTGTTTTTT. It specifies CAGGRGAGELFF.

The chain couples TRBV15 to TRBJ1-2; D remains ambiguous. The germline CDR1 and CDR2 sequences are LNHNV and YYDKDF (reference sequence). The germline V and J ends were trimmed by 5 bases and 1 base, with 17 bases remaining between them. The CDR3 runs 16 residues. This CDR3 is CATSGRGGGFNYGYTF. The CDR3 DNA sequence: TGTGCCACCAGCGGCCGTGGAGGAGGCTTTAACTATGGCTACACCTTC.

V is TRBV19 and J is TRBJ1-5; unclear D gene. The V gene lost 3 bases and the J gene lost 3 bases, with 9 bases spanning the gap. CDR3 length: 14 amino acids. Germline V gives CDR1 LNHDA, CDR2 SQIVND (reference sequence). CDR3 DNA sequence: TGTGCCAGTAGTATCGTACAGTCCAATCAGCCCCAGCATTTT. It yields the protein CASSIVQSNQPQHF. Full variable domain (remainder filled in from reference TRBV19 and TRBJ1-5): DGGITQSPKYLFRKEGQNVTLSCEQNLNHDAMYWYRQDPGQGLRLIYYSQIVNDFQKGDIAEGYSVSREKKESFPLTVTSAQKNPTAFYLCASSIVQSNQPQHFGDGTRLSIL.

The chain links TRBV5-1 to TRBJ2-7; tentatively, D is TRBD1 (6 bases). The CDR3 spans 13 residues. V was shortened by 4 bases and J by 2 bases, with 10 bases between the two germline ends. Germline-derived CDR1 and CDR2 are SGHRS and YFSETQ. The chain's CDR3 is CASSTQGPYEQYF. In DNA form, the CDR3 reads TGCGCCAGCAGCACACAGGGCCCCTACGAGCAGTACTTC.

The rearrangement uses TRBV24-1 and TRBJ1-2; D gene ambiguous. Germline V gene sequence: CDR1 KGHDR, CDR2 SFDVKD. The CDR3 spans 13 residues. V was shortened by 5 bases and J by 2 bases, with 8 bases between the two germline ends. CDR3 nucleotides: TGTGCCACCAGTGCGGGGATCAACTATGGCTACACCTTC. It codes for CATSAGINYGYTF.